Listed below are T cell receptor beta chains from one sample, sequenced in a study of T cells in Graves' hyperthyroidism and ophthalmopathy. From the multiplex PCR reads, TCRdb called clonotypes with MiXCR, one entry per CDR3 protein. This sample has over 150,000 distinct CDR3 sequences, with about 18% found just once. The source material was blood. The receptors here all came from a woman aged 45-65 years with Graves' hyperthyroidism. The CDR3 runs from the conserved cysteine through the conserved F or W. D genes are given only for firm matches. Size is stated for part of the rows, as once, few or many counts, or as a class when the clone is expanded.

d_gene | len | j_gene | abundance | v_gene | CDR3aa | CDR3nt
. | 12 | TRBJ2-7 | many | TRBV27 | CASSSQVYEQYF | TGTGCCAGCAGTTCCCAGGTCTACGAGCAGTACTTC
. | 13 | TRBJ1-2 | few | TRBV29-1 | CSVGGGGLYGYTF | TGCAGCGTAGGTGGCGGAGGGCTCTATGGCTACACCTTC
. | 16 | TRBJ2-5 | many | TRBV5-1 | CASREGRTAIQETQYF | TGCGCCAGCAGAGAGGGGCGGACAGCGATCCAAGAGACCCAGTACTTC
. | 13 | TRBJ2-1 | . | TRBV3-1 | CASSPAPLNEQFF | TGTGCCAGCAGCCCGGCGCCCTTGAATGAGCAGTTCTTC
TRBD2 | 13 | TRBJ2-5 | few | TRBV3-1 | CASSQGGSGTQYF | TGTGCCAGCAGCCAGGGGGGGTCCGGGACCCAGTACTTC
. | 14 | TRBJ2-2 | many | TRBV6-5 | CASSYRGITGELFF | TGTGCCAGCAGTTACCGGGGGATCACCGGGGAGCTGTTTTTT
. | 13 | TRBJ2-1 | many | TRBV6-1 | CASQPLGYNEQFF | TGTGCCAGTCAACCACTCGGTTATAATGAGCAGTTCTTC
. | 13 | TRBJ1-2 | . | TRBV2 | CASSEKAVYGYTF | TGTGCCAGCAGTGAAAAAGCCGTCTATGGCTACACCTTC
TRBD2 | 15 | TRBJ2-3 | many | TRBV15 | CATEARAGGTDTQYF | TGTGCCACCGAGGCGAGGGCGGGGGGCACAGATACGCAGTATTTT
TRBD2 | 16 | TRBJ2-1 | many | TRBV9 | CASSARTSGGANEQFF | TGTGCCAGCAGCGCTAGGACTAGCGGGGGGGCGAATGAGCAGTTCTTC
. | 14 | TRBJ1-6 | many | TRBV19 | CASSIAAYNSPLHF | TGTGCCAGTAGTATCGCGGCTTATAATTCACCCCTCCACTTT
. | 14 | TRBJ1-1 | . | TRBV12-3/TRBV12-4 | CASSLVILNTEAFF | TGTGCCAGCAGTCTAGTGATTTTGAACACTGAAGCTTTCTTT
. | 16 | TRBJ1-3 | many | TRBV15 | CATSRDKSLSGNTIYF | TGTGCCACCAGCAGAGATAAAAGCCTCTCTGGAAACACCATATATTTT
TRBD1 | 12 | TRBJ2-7 | . | TRBV4-1 | CASSNTGEEQYF | TGCGCCAGCAGCAACACAGGGGAAGAGCAGTACTTC
. | 12 | TRBJ1-2 | many | TRBV7-2 | CASSTRNYGYTF | TGTGCCAGCAGCACTAGAAACTATGGCTACACCTTC
TRBD1 | 17 | TRBJ2-4 | once | TRBV12-5 | CASGLGNISKPGTAEYF | TGTGCTAGTGGTTTGGGGAACATTTCCAAGCCCGGGACAGCGGAGTACTTC
. | 16 | TRBJ2-3 | many | TRBV9 | CASSVAEGSSTDTQYF | TGTGCCAGCAGCGTAGCGGAAGGGAGTAGCACAGATACGCAGTATTTT
. | 12 | TRBJ1-5 | many | TRBV3-1 | CASSQRGQPQHF | TGTGCCAGCAGCCAAAGAGGACAGCCCCAGCATTTT
. | 13 | TRBJ2-5 | . | TRBV6-4 | CARKREFSETQYF | TGTGCCAGGAAGAGGGAGTTTTCGGAGACCCAGTACTTC
TRBD1 | 16 | TRBJ1-1 | many | TRBV18 | CASSRGQGARGAEAFF | TGTGCCAGCTCACGGGGACAGGGGGCGAGAGGAGCTGAAGCTTTCTTT
. | 16 | TRBJ1-2 | . | TRBV5-1 | CASSLRPQGGSYGYTF | TGCGCCAGCAGCTTGCGTCCCCAGGGAGGTAGCTATGGCTACACCTTC
. | 14 | TRBJ1-1 | many | TRBV6-2/TRBV6-3 | CASRVLRDPAEAFF | TGTGCCAGCAGAGTCCTCAGGGACCCGGCTGAAGCTTTCTTT
TRBD1 | 14 | TRBJ1-1 | many | TRBV19 | CASREDRSSTEAFF | TGTGCCAGTCGAGAGGACAGGTCGAGCACTGAAGCTTTCTTT
TRBD1 | 13 | TRBJ1-1 | many | TRBV11-1 | CASSLQGDTEAFF | TGTGCCAGCAGCTTACAGGGGGACACTGAAGCTTTCTTT
TRBD1 | 16 | TRBJ1-1 | few | TRBV5-4 | CASSRIGGQGYTEAFF | TGTGCCAGCAGCCGGATTGGGGGACAGGGCTACACTGAAGCTTTCTTT
TRBD1 | 14 | TRBJ1-2 | many | TRBV12-3/TRBV12-4 | CASSETGEVYGYTF | TGTGCCAGCAGCGAGACAGGGGAGGTCTATGGCTACACCTTC
TRBD1 | 15 | TRBJ2-7 | few | TRBV10-2 | CASSESLRGRGEQYF | TGCGCCAGCAGTGAGTCCCTCAGGGGGCGAGGAGAGCAGTACTTC